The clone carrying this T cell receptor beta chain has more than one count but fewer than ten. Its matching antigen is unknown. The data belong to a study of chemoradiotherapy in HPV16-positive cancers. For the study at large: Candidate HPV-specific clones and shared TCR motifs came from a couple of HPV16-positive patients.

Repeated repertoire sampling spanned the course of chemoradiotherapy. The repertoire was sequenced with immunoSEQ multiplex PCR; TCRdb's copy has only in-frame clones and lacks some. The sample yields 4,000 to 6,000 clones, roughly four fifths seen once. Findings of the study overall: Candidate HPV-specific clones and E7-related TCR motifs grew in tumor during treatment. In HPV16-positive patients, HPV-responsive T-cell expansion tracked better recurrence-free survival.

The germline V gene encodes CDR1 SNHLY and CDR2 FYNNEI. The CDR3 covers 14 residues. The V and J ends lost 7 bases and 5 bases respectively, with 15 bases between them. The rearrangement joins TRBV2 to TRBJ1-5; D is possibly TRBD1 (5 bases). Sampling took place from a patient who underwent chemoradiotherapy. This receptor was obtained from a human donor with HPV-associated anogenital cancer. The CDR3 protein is CASTVEQGDQPQHF. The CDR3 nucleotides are TGTGCCAGCACGGTCGAGCAGGGAGATCAGCCCCAGCATTTT.